These 32 T cell receptor beta chains came from one sample sequenced in a study of blood T cell repertoires in COVID-19. Profiling relied on immunoSEQ multiplex PCR, and the TCRdb table lists in-frame clones only, not all of them. Of 80,000 to 100,000 clones in the sample, about 89% were seen once. Sequencing was carried out using peripheral blood. Receptors originate from a man in his fifties or sixties with acute or convalescent COVID-19.

The chain is built from TRBV24-1 and TRBJ1-2; D perhaps matches TRBD1 (6 bases). The germline gives CDR1 KGHDR, CDR2 SFDVKD. Trimming removed 4 bases at V and 7 bases at J, with 12 bases between. The CDR3 consists of 13 residues. Here the CDR3 DNA reads TGTGCCACCAGTGAACAGGGATTTTCTGGCTACACCTTC. Translated: CATSEQGFSGYTF.

The V and J genes are TRBV30 and TRBJ1-1; D ambiguous. Germline CDR1 reads GTSNPN; CDR2 reads SVGIG (reference sequence). CDR3 length: 13 amino acids. Between the trimmed V and J ends, which lost 1 base and 1 base, there was a span of 7 bases. CDR3 amino acids: CAWSDLSNTEAFF. The CDR3 nucleotides are TGTGCCTGGAGTGATCTCTCGAACACTGAAGCTTTCTTT.

The chain is built from TRBV24-1 and TRBJ2-1; 8 bases are a match to TRBD2. Germline V CDR1 and CDR2: KGHDR, SFDVKD. V dropped 3 bases and J dropped 0; count of bases not matched to a gene: 6. The CDR3 consists of 17 residues. The CDR3 DNA reads as TGTGCCACCAGTGATCTTACGGCGGGAGGCTCCTACAATGAGCAGTTCTTC. As protein: CATSDLTAGGSYNEQFF.

The chain is built from TRBV5-1 and TRBJ2-5, with D possibly matching TRBD2 (6 bases). The V gene lost 0 bases and the J gene lost 5 bases, with 11 bases spanning the gap. CDR1 and CDR2 from the germline V gene are SGHRS and YFSETQ. The CDR3 runs 14 residues. This chain's CDR3 is CASSLDGRQETQYF. The CDR3 bases are TGCGCCAGCAGCTTGGACGGGAGACAGGAGACCCAGTACTTC.

V gene TRBV30 combines with J gene TRBJ2-2; TRBD2 agrees at 7 bases. J was trimmed by 4 bases and V by 4 bases; bases with no gene match: 9. The CDR3 extends over 15 amino acids. Germline V gene lookup returns CDR1 GTSNPN and CDR2 SVGIG (reference sequence). DNA for the CDR3: TGTGCCTGGAAGAACGGGGGAGGGCGCACCGGGGAGCTGTTTTTT. Amino acids: CAWKNGGGRTGELFF. Supplemented by reference TRBV30 and TRBJ2-2, the full variable domain reads SQTIHQWPATLVQPVGSPLSLECTVEGTSNPNLYWYRQAAGRGLQLLFYSVGIGQISSEVPQNLSASRPQDRQFILSSKKLLLSDSGFYLCAWKNGGGRTGELFFGEGSRLTVL.

This chain links TRBV2 with TRBJ1-2, with 11 bases fitting TRBD1. The CDR3 covers 11 residues. V dropped 7 bases and J dropped 13; count of bases not matched to a gene: 5. Germline V gives CDR1 SNHLY, CDR2 FYNNEI. CDR3 DNA sequence: TGTGCCAGCACTGCCGGGACAGGGGGCACCTTC. This encodes CASTAGTGGTF.

The V call is TRBV19, the J call TRBJ2-3; no firm D call. Trimming shortened V by 4 bases and J by 0 bases, and 5 bases separated the two germline ends. This CDR3 comprises 13 residues. Germline-derived CDR1 and CDR2 are LNHDA and SQIVND (reference sequence). The CDR3: CASSTQSTDTQYF. The CDR3 bases are TGTGCCAGTAGTACACAGAGCACAGATACGCAGTATTTT. The whole variable domain, filled in from reference TRBV19 and TRBJ2-3, reads DGGITQSPKYLFRKEGQNVTLSCEQNLNHDAMYWYRQDPGQGLRLIYYSQIVNDFQKGDIAEGYSVSREKKESFPLTVTSAQKNPTAFYLCASSTQSTDTQYFGPGTRLTVL.

V is TRBV15 and J is TRBJ2-1; no firm D call. This CDR3 has 12 residues. The ends were cut back, 4 bases at V and 8 bases at J, with 9 bases in the middle. The germline V gene has CDR1 LNHNV and CDR2 YYDKDF (reference sequence). CDR3 in amino acids: CATSTSFDEQFF. For the CDR3, the DNA is TGTGCCACCAGCACTAGTTTCGATGAGCAGTTCTTC.

The rearrangement links TRBV14 to TRBJ2-5; TRBD1 agrees at 9 bases. V lost 4 bases and J lost 2; bases outside the gene matches: 8. This CDR3 spans 16 amino acids. Germline V gene lookup returns CDR1 SGHDN and CDR2 FVKESK. As DNA, the CDR3 is TGTGCCAGCAGCCTTCAACCGGGACAGGGACAAGAGACCCAGTACTTC. Translation gives CASSLQPGQGQETQYF.

The chain is built from TRBV6-5 and TRBJ2-3, with D tentatively TRBD2 (5 bases). The CDR3 extends over 16 amino acids. Germline loops: CDR1 MNHEY, CDR2 SVGAGI. V lost 0 bases and J 5 bases, leaving 15 bases between the germline ends. In nucleotides, the CDR3 is TGTGCCAGCAGTTACTCTTGGTCAGCGGTAAGAGATACGCAGTATTTT. Its translation: CASSYSWSAVRDTQYF.

V is TRBV5-4 and J is TRBJ1-1, with TRBD1 matching 9 bases. Looked up from germline, CDR1 is SGHNT and CDR2 is YYREEE (reference sequence). The CDR3 totals 15 residues. V trimming: 6 bases; J trimming: 5 bases; junction bases outside the gene matches: 11. CDR3 sequence reads: CASKNLWGTGTEAFF. CDR3 nucleotides: TGTGCCAGCAAGAATCTATGGGGGACAGGGACTGAAGCTTTCTTT.

The chain has TRBV7-9 and TRBJ1-5, with D maybe TRBD1 (5 bases). This CDR3 is built from 14 residues. Germline values: CDR1 SEHNR, CDR2 FQNEAQ (reference sequence). Trimming took 3 bases from V and 7 from J, leaving 13 bases between them. The CDR3, as DNA: TGTGCCAGCAGCTTCGCAGGGATGTCGCAGCCCCAGCATTTT. Encoded protein: CASSFAGMSQPQHF.

The CDR3 DNA reads as TGTGCCAGCAGCTTAGGGGACCCCAGGGGCGCTGAAGCTTTCTTT. It codes for CASSLGDPRGAEAFF. The chain links TRBV11-2 to TRBJ1-1; TRBD1 might be the D (6 bases). CDR1 and CDR2 (germline): SGHAT, FQNNGV. V lost 1 base and J 6 bases, leaving 15 bases between the germline ends. The CDR3 has 15 amino acids.

The chain carries TRBV5-4 and TRBJ2-1; possibly TRBD2 for D (5 bases). Germline CDR1 reads SGHNT; CDR2 reads YYREEE (reference sequence). This CDR3 is built from 17 residues. Trimming removed 0 bases from V and 1 base from J, with 14 bases in between. The CDR3 loop reads CASSLGAVSASYNEQFF. CDR3 coding DNA: TGTGCCAGCAGCTTGGGGGCGGTTAGCGCTTCCTACAATGAGCAGTTCTTC.

The chain carries TRBV14 and TRBJ2-7; possible D gene TRBD2, 5 bases. V lost 1 base and J lost 0, with 7 bases in between. Germline-derived CDR1 and CDR2 are SGHDN and FVKESK. This CDR3 has 14 amino acids. CDR3 amino acids: CASSQVDYSYEQYF. The CDR3 DNA reads as TGTGCCAGCAGCCAAGTCGACTACTCCTACGAGCAGTACTTC.

This chain links TRBV10-2 with TRBJ2-7, with D tentatively TRBD1 (5 bases). The CDR3 is 14 residues long. Germline-derived CDR1 and CDR2 are WSHSY and SAAADI. The V end lost 6 bases, the J end lost 6 bases, and 18 bases lay between the germline ends. Written as DNA, the CDR3 is TGCGCCAGCAGCGACGGACACGCGCTCGGCGAGCAGTACTTC. It yields the protein CASSDGHALGEQYF.

The chain recombines TRBV5-1 with TRBJ1-1; D is perhaps TRBD1 (6 bases). V was pared by 4 bases and J by 1 base, with 8 bases between. The CDR3 has 13 amino acids. The germline gives CDR1 SGHRS, CDR2 YFSETQ. In nucleotides, the CDR3 is TGCGCCAGCAGCGCGGGGGCGAACACTGAAGCTTTCTTT. It codes for CASSAGANTEAFF.

The genes are TRBV2 and TRBJ1-6; tentative D call: TRBD1 (6 bases). CDR1 is SNHLY and CDR2 is FYNNEI in the germline V gene. CDR3 size: 16 residues. V shed 7 bases and J shed 7 bases, with 20 bases lying between them. The CDR3 nucleotides read TGTGCCAGCACCGAGGCGGACAGAGGACTCAATTCACCCCTCCACTTT. It codes for CASTEADRGLNSPLHF.

The V and J genes are TRBV7-2 and TRBJ1-2; a weak D match, TRBD1 (5 bases). The CDR3 runs to 13 residues. The germline V gene encodes CDR1 SGHTA and CDR2 FQGNSA. V shed 2 bases and J shed 8 bases, with 12 bases lying between them. CDR3 loop: CASSLPGSGGYTF. In DNA, the CDR3 is TGTGCCAGCAGCTTACCAGGGTCGGGCGGCTACACCTTC.

CDR3 sequence reads: CASSAQGGNGYTF. The CDR3 DNA is TGTGCCAGCAGTGCCCAAGGAGGGAATGGCTACACCTTC. V usage is TRBV6-4 and J usage is TRBJ1-2, with D hard to call. The CDR3 is made up of 13 amino acids. Germline CDR1 is MRHNA and CDR2 is SNTAGT. V gave up 4 bases and J gave up 6 bases, with 12 bases separating them.

CDR3 sequence: CASTDPGQGSGYTF. CDR3 bases: TGCGCCAGCACCGACCCAGGACAGGGCAGTGGCTACACCTTC. The chain uses TRBV5-1 and TRBJ1-2; TRBD1 matches at 8 bases. CDR3 length: 14 residues. V dropped 6 bases and J dropped 7; count of bases not matched to a gene: 11. Germline CDR1 SGHRS, CDR2 YFSETQ. Full variable domain (outside the CDR3, taken from reference TRBV5-1 and TRBJ1-2): KAGVTQTPRYLIKTRGQQVTLSCSPISGHRSVSWYQQTPGQGLQFLFEYFSETQRNKGNFPGRFSGRQFSNSRSEMNVSTLELGDSALYLCASTDPGQGSGYTFGSGTRLTVV.

The CDR3 bases are TGTGCCAGCTCAGCGTTCGCGAACACCGGGGAGCTGTTTTTT. It codes for CASSAFANTGELFF. This rearrangement joins TRBV18 to TRBJ2-2; D is unresolved. Germline V gene sequence: CDR1 KGHSH, CDR2 LQKENI. This CDR3 spans 14 amino acids. V shed 5 bases and J shed 0 bases, with 7 bases lying between them.

This clone has a single count. This chain joins TRBV7-9 and TRBJ2-1; 8 bases match TRBD2. The V segment lost 5 bases and the J segment 1 base; nucleotides outside the gene matches: 7. This CDR3 has 16 residues. Germline V gene data show CDR1 as SEHNR and CDR2 as FQNEAQ (reference sequence). In nucleotides, the CDR3 is TGTGCCAGCAGCCCATCCGGGACTAGTTCCTACAATGAGCAGTTCTTC. Translating gives CASSPSGTSSYNEQFF.

The chain links TRBV7-8 to TRBJ2-2, with D perhaps TRBD2 (5 bases). CDR3 length: 17 residues. CDR1 is SGHVS, CDR2 FQNEAQ, per germline. V gave up 2 bases and J gave up 5 bases, with 18 bases separating them. The chain's CDR3 is CASSLRDRQLRTGELFF. In DNA form, the CDR3 reads TGTGCCAGCAGCTTACGGGATCGGCAGCTCAGGACCGGGGAGCTGTTTTTT. Variable domain in full (rest from reference TRBV7-8 and TRBJ2-2): GAGVSQSPRYKVAKRGQDVALRCDPISGHVSLFWYQQALGQGPEFLTYFQNEAQLDKSGLPSDRFFAERPEGSVSTLKIQRTQQEDSAVYLCASSLRDRQLRTGELFFGEGSRLTVL.

The V call is TRBV7-9, the J call TRBJ2-7; 13 bases are shared with TRBD2. Germline-derived CDR1 and CDR2 are SEHNR and FQNEAQ (reference sequence). This CDR3 has 16 amino acids. Trimming took 1 base from V and 5 from J; bases not matched to a gene: 5. The CDR3 region is CASSLGTSGSPHEQYF. The DNA of the CDR3 is TGTGCCAGCAGCTTAGGGACTAGCGGGAGTCCCCACGAGCAGTACTTC.

This sequence joins TRBV11-2 and TRBJ2-1, with D possibly matching TRBD1 (5 bases). Trimming took 1 base from V and 5 from J, leaving 12 bases between them. CDR1 is SGHAT and CDR2 is FQNNGV in the germline V gene. The CDR3 totals 15 residues. The CDR3 loop reads CASSLGGYEDNEQFF. The CDR3 coding sequence is TGTGCCAGCAGCTTAGGGGGCTACGAAGACAATGAGCAGTTCTTC.

This rearrangement joins TRBV27 to TRBJ2-7; tentatively, D is TRBD1 (6 bases). The germline gives CDR1 MNHEY, CDR2 SMNVEV (reference sequence). With 5 bases removed from V and 9 bases from J, the gap between germline ends came to 20 bases. The CDR3 spans 14 residues. CDR3 sequence reads: CASSHQTTGYGQYF. CDR3 nucleotides: TGTGCCAGCAGTCACCAAACCACAGGGTATGGGCAGTACTTC.

The gene calls are TRBV2 and TRBJ1-6; tentatively, D is TRBD1 (6 bases). The CDR3 sequence is 16 residues long. With 5 bases removed from V and 7 bases from J, the gap between germline ends came to 18 bases. Germline-derived CDR1 and CDR2 are SNHLY and FYNNEI. The CDR3 region is CASSLTWDTANSPLHF. The CDR3 nucleotides read TGTGCCAGCAGTCTAACCTGGGACACGGCAAATTCACCCCTCCACTTT.

V gene TRBV27 combines with J gene TRBJ1-4; no clear D. The V end lost 5 bases, the J end lost 0 bases, and 13 bases lay between the germline ends. CDR1 MNHEY and CDR2 SMNVEV come from the germline V gene (reference sequence). The CDR3 length is 16 residues. The CDR3: CASSPLDFATNEKLFF. The CDR3 DNA is TGTGCCAGCAGTCCTCTCGACTTTGCAACTAATGAAAAACTGTTTTTT.

The gene calls are TRBV10-1 and TRBJ2-2; TRBD2 might be the D (5 bases). Germline assignment: CDR1 WNHNN and CDR2 SYGVQD (reference sequence). This CDR3 region has 15 residues. Trimming shortened V by 1 base and J by 8 bases, and 14 bases separated the two germline ends. CDR3 nucleotides: TGCGCCAGCAGTGAGTTTAGCAGCGGTACGGGGGAGCTGTTTTTT. Translation gives CASSEFSSGTGELFF.

This clone has only a few counts. The J gene is TRBJ1-1, the V gene TRBV7-2, with 7 bases fitting TRBD1. Germline CDR1 and CDR2: SGHTA and FQGNSA. The CDR3 is 15 residues long. The trim removed 3 bases at V and 6 bases at J, leaving 10 bases unmatched. The CDR3 spells CASSLLQGFNSEAFF. The CDR3 DNA follows: TGTGCCAGCAGCTTGTTACAGGGGTTTAACTCTGAAGCTTTCTTT.

The V call is TRBV2, the J call TRBJ2-3, with 8 bases matching TRBD2. CDR3 length: 16 amino acids. J was trimmed by 1 base and V by 6 bases; bases with no gene match: 9. CDR1 is SNHLY, CDR2 FYNNEI, per germline. CDR3: CASRFALAGRTDTQYF. The CDR3 nucleotides read TGTGCCAGCAGGTTCGCGTTAGCGGGGCGCACAGATACGCAGTATTTT.